Below are 3 T cell receptor beta chains sequenced from a single sample in a study of CD8 T cells in Susac syndrome. RNA was extracted with the RNeasy kit, and a quantity of roughly 0.5 to 1 ug was reverse transcribed using random hexamers. TCRdb analysed the immunoSEQ multiplex PCR reads with MiXCR anew, one entry per CDR3 protein. The sample lists about 190,000 distinct CDR3 sequences, around 95% occurring once. Sequenced sample: CD4+ T cells from PBMCs. These receptors came from a human donor in good health.

The chain has TRBV6-5 and TRBJ2-1; 7 bases agree with TRBD1. Trimming at V came to 6 bases and at J to 5 bases, leaving 4 bases not matched to a gene. Germline CDR1 is MNHEY and CDR2 is SVGAGI. The CDR3 has 13 residues. This chain's CDR3 is CASSRQGNNEQFF. The DNA for the CDR3 is TGTGCCAGCAGCCGACAGGGTAACAATGAGCAGTTCTTC.

Concerning this clonotype itself: The junction and the germline gene differ at one end; a read error may be behind it. The V gene is TRBV5-1, the J gene TRBJ2-5, with 9 positions matching TRBD1. The CDR3 has 16 amino acids. Germline-derived CDR1 and CDR2 are SGHRS and YFSETQ. The CDR3 coding sequence is TGCGCCAACAGCTTGGCCACCGGGACAGGGATCGAGACCCAGTACTTC. Translating gives CANSLATGTGIETQYF. Together with reference TRBV5-1 and TRBJ2-5, the CDR3 gives the full variable domain: KAGVTQTPRYLIKTRGQQVTLSCSPISGHRSVSWYQQTPGQGLQFLFEYFSETQRNKGNFPGRFSGRQFSNSRSEMNVSTLELGDSALYLCANSLATGTGIETQYFGPGTRLLVL.

Turning to this clonotype: At one end, the junction sequence differs from germline, possibly due to a read error. V and J are TRBV12-3 or TRBV12-4 and TRBJ2-3; 9 bases match TRBD1. This CDR3 spans 15 amino acids. The CDR3 DNA reads TGTGCCAGCCGTTTCACAGGGGGCGATCCGGCTACGCAGTATTTT. Translated: CASRFTGGDPATQYF.